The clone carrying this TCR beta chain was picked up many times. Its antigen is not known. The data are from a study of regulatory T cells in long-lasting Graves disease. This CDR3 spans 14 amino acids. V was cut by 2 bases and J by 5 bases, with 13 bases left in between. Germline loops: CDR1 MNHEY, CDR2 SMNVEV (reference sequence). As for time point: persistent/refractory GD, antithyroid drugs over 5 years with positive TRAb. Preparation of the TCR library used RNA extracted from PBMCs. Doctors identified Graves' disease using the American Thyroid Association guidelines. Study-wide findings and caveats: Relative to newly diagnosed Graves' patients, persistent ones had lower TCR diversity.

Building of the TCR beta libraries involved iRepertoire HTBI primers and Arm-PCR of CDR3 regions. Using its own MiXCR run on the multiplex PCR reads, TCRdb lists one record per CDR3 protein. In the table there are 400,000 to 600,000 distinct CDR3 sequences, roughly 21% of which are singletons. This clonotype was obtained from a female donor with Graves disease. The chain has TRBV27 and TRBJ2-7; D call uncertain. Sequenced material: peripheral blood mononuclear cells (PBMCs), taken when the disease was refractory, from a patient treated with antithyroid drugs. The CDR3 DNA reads TGTGCCAGCAGTTTAGGGCAGGTCCCTAACGAGCAGTACTTC. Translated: CASSLGQVPNEQYF.